Described below is a single T cell receptor beta chain sequence and its context. Losses at the gene ends were 3 bases for V and 9 bases for J; bases not matched to a gene: 8. Looked up from germline, CDR1 is MDHEN and CDR2 is SYDVKM. The CDR3 is 15 amino acids. This record comes from a study of shared clonotypes between healthy human individuals. The assay was immunoSEQ multiplex PCR, and TCRdb's table has in-frame clones only and misses some. The sample yields about 530,000 clones, about 80% seen once. The TCR comes from a woman in her thirties or forties in good health. Some clones in this sample may be carry-over from other donors' samples. The sample comprised PBMCs. The chain employs TRBV28 and TRBJ2-5; TRBD2 aligns across 12 bases. The CDR3: CASSFASGRVGAQYF. The CDR3 nucleotides read TGTGCCAGCAGTTTCGCTAGCGGGAGGGTCGGGGCCCAGTACTTC.